This T cell receptor (beta chain) was recovered during a study of cytomegalovirus exposure and HLA in healthy donors. Study information: The study's early data release held some 85 million unique TCRs from HLA-typed donors. Study outcomes and limitations: Among the sequence variants, a highly shared cluster was likely an artifact of sequencing. Researchers had no immune exposure information except CMV serostatus available. HLA restriction was apparent for most CMV-associated TCR beta chains in a later analysis.

A word on this clone: Antigen unknown.

Researchers ran the PCR with 60 Vbeta and 13 Jbeta primers. Using immunoSEQ multiplex PCR, the repertoire was profiled, and TCRdb retains in-frame clones only, with some absent. The sample records roughly 170,000 clones, around four fifths being singletons. Sequenced material: PBMCs. The TCR was taken from a woman in her twenties or thirties in good health and CMV-seropositive.

The CDR3 spells CASSLGGGGGNQPQHF. DNA for the CDR3: TGTGCCAGCAGCTTGGGAGGGGGAGGGGGCAATCAGCCCCAGCATTTT. The V and J genes are TRBV5-4 and TRBJ1-5, with TRBD1 as a possible D gene (6 bases). Germline CDR1 is SGHNT and CDR2 is YYREEE (reference sequence). This CDR3 has 16 residues. V dropped 0 bases and J dropped 2 bases, with 12 bases sitting between them. The full variable domain, in which reference TRBV5-4 and TRBJ1-5 provide the parts outside the CDR3, is ETGVTQSPTHLIKTRGQQVTLRCSSQSGHNTVSWYQQALGQGPQFIFQYYREEENGRGNFPPRFSGLQFPNYSSELNVNALELDDSALYLCASSLGGGGGNQPQHFGDGTRLSIL.